These 22 T cell receptor beta chains came from one sample sequenced in a study of cytomegalovirus exposure and HLA in healthy donors. The PCR contained 60 Vbeta and 13 Jbeta primers. This table comes from immunoSEQ multiplex PCR, and its TCRdb copy is limited to in-frame clones, with some not included. The top ten hold under 3.5% of the sample, which has roughly 80,000 clones, around 80% seen once. The specimen was PBMCs. These receptors came from a man aged 45-60 years in good health and CMV-seropositive.

The chain has TRBV4-2 and TRBJ1-3, with 7 bases lining up with TRBD1. The V and J ends lost 0 bases and 2 bases, in that order; junction bases with no gene match: 4. Per germline, CDR1 LGHNA and CDR2 YNFKEQ. The CDR3 extends over 16 amino acids. This CDR3 reads CASSQDPGQTGNTIYF. In DNA, the CDR3 is TGTGCCAGCAGCCAAGACCCGGGACAGACTGGAAACACCATATATTTT.

The rearrangement links TRBV7-6 to TRBJ2-2, with D perhaps matching TRBD2 (5 bases). Between the trimmed V and J ends, which lost 1 base and 3 bases, there was a span of 9 bases. Looked up from germline, CDR1 is SGHVS and CDR2 is FNYEAQ. There are 15 residues in the CDR3. CDR3 protein: CASSLVRADTGELFF. The CDR3 DNA reads TGTGCCAGCAGCTTAGTTCGAGCGGACACCGGGGAGCTGTTTTTT.

There are a few counts of this clone. The chain joins TRBV19 to TRBJ2-1; 9 bases are shared with TRBD2. The CDR3 spans 15 residues. The V and J ends lost 5 bases and 2 bases, in that order; junction bases with no gene match: 4. Germline CDR1 and CDR2: LNHDA and SQIVND (reference sequence). The CDR3 DNA sequence: TGTGCCAGTAGTCCAGTAGCGGGGGCCTACAATGAGCAGTTCTTC. Its translation is CASSPVAGAYNEQFF.

The V and J genes are TRBV19 and TRBJ1-2; D not resolved. The length of the CDR3 is 12 residues. V shed 7 bases and J shed 5 bases, with 11 bases lying between them. The V gene's germline CDR1 is LNHDA and CDR2 SQIVND (reference sequence). CDR3 bases: TGTGCCAGTACGCCAGGCGATTATGGCTACACCTTC. Its translation: CASTPGDYGYTF.

The CDR3 protein is CASSLRREGLEQYF. In DNA form, the CDR3 reads TGTGCCAGCAGCTTACGACGGGAGGGCCTCGAGCAGTACTTC. The V and J genes are TRBV7-9 and TRBJ2-7, with 8 bases matching TRBD2. This CDR3 has 14 residues. Germline lookup yields CDR1 SEHNR and CDR2 FQNEAQ (reference sequence). Trimming removed 2 bases from V and 6 bases from J; junction bases left unmatched: 6.

This rearrangement joins TRBV5-1 to TRBJ1-2; D is unclear. The CDR3 runs to 13 residues. Per germline, CDR1 SGHRS and CDR2 YFSETQ. Deletions cut 3 bases from V and 8 bases from J, with 14 bases between. The CDR3 is CASSWGSAGGYTF. In nucleotides, the CDR3 is TGCGCCAGCAGCTGGGGATCGGCGGGGGGCTACACCTTC.

V and J are TRBV30 and TRBJ1-4; D is unresolved. The CDR3 is made up of 11 amino acids. V was shortened by 3 bases and J by 7 bases, with 6 bases between the two germline ends. Germline CDR1 and CDR2: GTSNPN and SVGIG (reference sequence). CDR3 in amino acids: CAWRGVEKLFF. CDR3 bases: TGTGCCTGGAGGGGAGTTGAAAAACTGTTTTTT.

This clone was seen only a few times. V is TRBV9 and J is TRBJ2-3; 7 nucleotides match TRBD2. V gave up 7 bases and J gave up 2 bases; unmatched junction bases: 4. From germline, CDR1 is SGDLS and CDR2 YYNGEE. The CDR3 is 13 residues long. DNA of the CDR3: TGTGCCAGCTCTAGCGGCTTCACAGATACGCAGTATTTT. Translation: CASSSGFTDTQYF.

The V and J genes are TRBV5-1 and TRBJ2-7, with 13 bases that match TRBD2. CDR3 length: 18 residues. CDR1 is SGHRS and CDR2 is YFSETQ in the germline V gene. Losses at the gene ends were 0 bases for V and 6 bases for J; bases not matched to a gene: 12. The CDR3 loop is CASSLEPPGLAGVGEQYF. In DNA form, the CDR3 reads TGCGCCAGCAGCTTGGAGCCCCCCGGACTAGCGGGAGTGGGCGAGCAGTACTTC. Variable domain in full (rest from reference TRBV5-1 and TRBJ2-7): KAGVTQTPRYLIKTRGQQVTLSCSPISGHRSVSWYQQTPGQGLQFLFEYFSETQRNKGNFPGRFSGRQFSNSRSEMNVSTLELGDSALYLCASSLEPPGLAGVGEQYFGPGTRLTVT.

The chain combines TRBV7-8 with TRBJ2-1; no clear D. The V gene's germline CDR1 is SGHVS and CDR2 FQNEAQ. The CDR3 has 16 residues. V lost 4 bases to trimming and J lost 7 bases, with 20 bases between them. The CDR3 protein is CASSSSWLEIWNEQFF. DNA for the CDR3: TGTGCCAGCAGCTCGTCCTGGCTAGAGATCTGGAATGAGCAGTTCTTC.

Turning to this clone: The junction differs from germline at one of its ends, possibly a read error. For the CDR3, the DNA is TGCGCCAGCAGCGCCGGGACTATTTCCTCCGAGCAGTACTTC. Encoded protein: CASSAGTISSEQYF. The chain has TRBV5-1 and TRBJ2-7; 7 nucleotides align to TRBD2. There are 14 residues in the CDR3. The germline V gene encodes CDR1 SGHRS and CDR2 YFSETQ.

This chain uses TRBV19 with TRBJ1-3; 7 nucleotides agree with TRBD1. Germline V gene lookup returns CDR1 LNHDA and CDR2 SQIVND (reference sequence). With 7 bases clipped from V and 5 bases from J, the junction kept 8 bases outside the gene matches. The CDR3 extends over 14 amino acids. The chain's CDR3 is CASTTGENRNTIYF. In nucleotides, the CDR3 is TGTGCCAGTACTACAGGGGAGAACAGAAACACCATATATTTT.

The rearrangement links TRBV5-1 to TRBJ2-3, with 7 nucleotides matching TRBD1. Germline CDR1 and CDR2: SGHRS and YFSETQ. The CDR3 totals 15 residues. With V trimmed by 3 bases and J by 0 bases, 4 bases remained unmatched. CDR3 DNA sequence: TGCGCCAGCAGCTCCACAGGGGTGAGCACAGATACGCAGTATTTT. It encodes CASSSTGVSTDTQYF. The full variable domain, rest sourced from reference TRBV5-1 and TRBJ2-3, is KAGVTQTPRYLIKTRGQQVTLSCSPISGHRSVSWYQQTPGQGLQFLFEYFSETQRNKGNFPGRFSGRQFSNSRSEMNVSTLELGDSALYLCASSSTGVSTDTQYFGPGTRLTVL.

This chain uses TRBV6-4 with TRBJ1-2; D is unresolved. The CDR3 runs to 14 residues. V shed 2 bases and J shed 4 bases, with 11 bases lying between them. Germline V lookup: CDR1 MRHNA, CDR2 SNTAGT. The CDR3 nucleotides read TGTGCCAGCAGTGACGGCGGATCTCCCTATGGCTACACCTTC. It yields the protein CASSDGGSPYGYTF.

The CDR3 bases are TGTGCCAGCAGTTACTCGGACAGGGGAACCTACGAGCAGTACTTC. Its protein is CASSYSDRGTYEQYF. J is TRBJ2-7 and V is TRBV6-5; TRBD1 matches 9 bases. Looked up from germline, CDR1 is MNHEY and CDR2 is SVGAGI. The CDR3 spans 15 residues. V was clipped by 0 bases and J by 2 bases; unmatched bases: 2.

The V and J genes are TRBV27 and TRBJ1-5; 8 bases agree with TRBD1. With V trimmed by 4 bases and J by 1 base, 18 bases remained unmatched. From germline, CDR1 is MNHEY and CDR2 SMNVEV (reference sequence). The CDR3 has 20 amino acids. CDR3 sequence (DNA): TGTGCCAGCAGTTCCTGGGCTCTGGGGCAGGGGGCGGGCAGCAATCAGCCCCAGCATTTT. Translated: CASSSWALGQGAGSNQPQHF.

The table lists this clone with a few counts. The chain links TRBV5-6 to TRBJ2-7; 10 nucleotides agree with TRBD2. This CDR3 is 15 amino acids long. With 0 bases clipped from V and 7 bases from J, the junction kept 7 bases outside the gene matches. Germline lookup yields CDR1 SGHDT and CDR2 YYEEEE. The CDR3 is CASSLVIAGGNEQYF. As DNA, the CDR3 is TGTGCCAGCAGCTTGGTGATAGCGGGAGGCAATGAGCAGTACTTC.

This clone has more than one count but fewer than ten. V is TRBV9 and J is TRBJ2-2; perhaps TRBD1 as D (6 bases). CDR1 is SGDLS, CDR2 YYNGEE, per germline. Trimming pared 3 bases from V and 4 bases from J, leaving 10 bases between. The CDR3 consists of 14 residues. Written as DNA, the CDR3 is TGTGCCAGCAGCGGTGGACAGACCACCGGGGAGCTGTTTTTT. Translation gives CASSGGQTTGELFF.

The rearrangement links TRBV25-1 to TRBJ2-2, with D unresolved. Trimming shortened V by 0 bases and J by 6 bases, and 8 bases separated the two germline ends. The CDR3 extends over 14 amino acids. Germline V gene data show CDR1 as MGHDK and CDR2 as SYGVNS. The DNA of the CDR3 is TGTGCCAGCAGTGAATATCGGGTTGCCGGGGAGCTGTTTTTT. Translating it yields CASSEYRVAGELFF. Full variable domain (outside the CDR3, taken from reference TRBV25-1 and TRBJ2-2): EADIYQTPRYLVIGTGKKITLECSQTMGHDKMYWYQQDPGMELHLIHYSYGVNSTEKGDLSSESTVSRIRTEHFPLTLESARPSHTSQYLCASSEYRVAGELFFGEGSRLTVL.

On this clone itself: This sample includes further DNA sequences coding for the same CDR3. The V gene is TRBV21-1, the J gene TRBJ2-7; the table's D call, TRBD2, has no DNA check behind it. TRBV21-1 represents a pseudogene. The CDR3 runs 15 residues. The CDR3 sequence is CASSENPLFKYEQYF. CDR3 sequence (DNA): TGTGCCAGCAGCGAAAACCCCCTATTTAAGTACGAGCAGTACTTC.

J is TRBJ2-2 and V is TRBV19, with D possibly being TRBD1 (5 bases). This CDR3 is built from 13 residues. V was cut by 9 bases and J by 8 bases, with 16 bases left in between. CDR1 and CDR2 (germline): LNHDA, SQIVND (reference sequence). The DNA of the CDR3 is TGTGCCAGCCAGGGCAGCACTTGGGGGGAGCTGTTTTTT. Translation: CASQGSTWGELFF.

The CDR3 region is CASSARAQGSHEQYF. DNA for the CDR3: TGTGCCAGCAGCGCCCGCGCCCAGGGATCCCACGAGCAGTACTTC. The J gene is TRBJ2-7, the V gene TRBV7-2; TRBD1 might be the D (5 bases). Trimming left V 5 bases short and J 5 bases short, with 19 bases between. CDR3 length: 15 amino acids. From germline, CDR1 is SGHTA and CDR2 FQGNSA. The variable domain in full, completed from reference TRBV7-2 and TRBJ2-7, reads GAGVSQSPSNKVTEKGKDVELRCDPISGHTALYWYRQSLGQGLEFLIYFQGNSAPDKSGLPSDRFSAERTGGSVSTLTIQRTQQEDSAVYLCASSARAQGSHEQYFGPGTRLTVT.